What follows describes a single TCR beta chain. The antigen remains unidentified. Generated by immunoSEQ multiplex PCR, the TCRdb table keeps only in-frame clones and is missing some. Of roughly 320,000 clones in the sample, just over 85% are singletons; the top ten hold around 1.9%. The germline gives CDR1 ENHRY, CDR2 SYGVKD. Trimming cost V 4 bases and J 2 bases, with 11 bases left between them. CDR3 length equals 14 residues. The data are from a study of Ad26.COV2.S vaccination and SARS-CoV-2 variants. Study context: Each vaccinee took Ad26.COV2.S intramuscularly, once or twice 56 days apart.

The treatment here: around 19 received Ad26.COV2.S at low or high dose, single or two shots; 5 received placebo; per-sample allocation not given. Each sample was drawn 63 days after the first injection (of vaccine or placebo). Broader study findings: Greater spike-specific TCR breadth was seen in vaccine recipients than in placebo recipients.

This clonotype was obtained from a person aged 18 to 65 who received the Ad26.COV2.S COVID-19 vaccine or a placebo. The source was peripheral blood, collected in a trial of Ad26.COV2.S vaccine versus placebo. V usage is TRBV10-3 and J usage is TRBJ2-5; TRBD1 might be the D (5 bases). The CDR3 here is CAISGKTDQETQYF. Here the CDR3 DNA reads TGTGCCATCAGTGGGAAGACAGATCAAGAGACCCAGTACTTC.